What follows is one T cell receptor (beta chain) and its context. Its antigen is still unknown. Both TRBC1 and TRBC2 were covered by a beta constant-region primer of two equimolar oligonucleotides. An oligonucleotide with the SP2 primer and a 12-nucleotide UMI was ligated to the cDNA 3' end. Each CDR3 protein gets one entry after TCRdb re-called the UMI-ligation and nested PCR reads with MiXCR. The sample has 130,000 to 150,000 distinct CDR3 sequences; around 15% are singletons. These data originate in a study of naive and memory T cell subsets. Trimming took off 4 bases at V and 11 bases at J, with 21 bases between the two ends. Germline V lookup: CDR1 LGHDT, CDR2 YNNKEL (reference sequence). The CDR3 contains 15 residues. General study results and limits: Diversity fell and Gini index rose from naive through CM, EM, EMRA. Expression changes during T cell differentiation may affect RNA-based TCR counts.

The receptor was isolated from a human donor in good health. The chain has TRBV3-1 and TRBJ2-1; possible D gene TRBD2, 5 bases. The sample was naive CD4+ T cells from blood. CDR3 in amino acids: CASSLTRDRLGKQFF. CDR3 in DNA: TGTGCCAGCAGCCTAACTAGAGATAGGTTAGGAAAGCAGTTCTTC.